This T cell receptor (beta chain) was captured in a study of T cells after yellow fever vaccination. One entry per CDR3 protein results from TCRdb running MiXCR on the 5' RACE reads. The sample has around 50,000 distinct CDR3 sequences, 5% to 7% seen once. Ten or more counts support this clonotype. V lost 1 base, J lost 5 bases, and 13 bases lay in between. The CDR3 has 15 residues. Germline loops: CDR1 SGHRS, CDR2 YFSETQ. Sample: PBMCs, either bulk or a sorted T-cell subset (CD4+, CD8+, memory, or dextramer-sorted; not recorded which), taken 45 days after the yellow fever booster vaccination. V is TRBV5-1 and J is TRBJ2-1, with D unclear. The clonotype was recovered from a man younger than 40 who received the YFV17D yellow fever vaccine. This CDR3 is CASSLWPGWDNEQFF. Here the CDR3 DNA reads TGCGCCAGCAGCTTGTGGCCAGGTTGGGACAATGAGCAGTTCTTC. Supplemented by reference TRBV5-1 and TRBJ2-1, the full variable domain reads KAGVTQTPRYLIKTRGQQVTLSCSPISGHRSVSWYQQTPGQGLQFLFEYFSETQRNKGNFPGRFSGRQFSNSRSEMNVSTLELGDSALYLCASSLWPGWDNEQFFGPGTRLTVL.